One sample yielded the 19 T cell receptor beta chains listed below, sequenced in a study of early T cells in non-severe SARS-CoV-2 infection. TCRdb passed the 5' RACE reads through MiXCR, listing each CDR3 protein once. The sample has about 42,000 distinct CDR3 sequences; approximately 7.1% are singletons. Sequencing used whole blood. The receptors derive from an adult who was a healthcare worker with PCR-confirmed SARS-CoV-2 infection or an uninfected control (not recorded which).

The table lists this clonotype with a few counts. The CDR3 is CAIRTQRGENTDTQYF. The CDR3 DNA follows: TGTGCCATCAGGACCCAGCGGGGGGAAAACACAGATACGCAGTATTTT. V usage is TRBV10-3 and J usage is TRBJ2-3; 9 nucleotides match TRBD2. CDR1 is ENHRY and CDR2 is SYGVKD in the germline V gene. V trimming: 6 bases; J trimming: 2 bases; junction bases outside the gene matches: 9. The length of the CDR3 is 16 residues.

This clonotype was recorded at least ten times. The chain uses TRBV14 and TRBJ2-1; D is ambiguous. Germline V gives CDR1 SGHDN, CDR2 FVKESK. The CDR3 is 15 residues long. V was cut by 0 bases and J by 6 bases, with 12 bases left in between. For the CDR3, the DNA is TGTGCCAGCAGCCAAGAAAATACCAGAATCAATGAGCAGTTCTTC. Amino acids: CASSQENTRINEQFF. Complete variable domain (other parts from reference TRBV14 and TRBJ2-1): EAGVTQFPSHSVIEKGQTVTLRCDPISGHDNLYWYRRVMGKEIKFLLHFVKESKQDESGMPNNRFLAERTGGTYSTLKVQPAELEDSGVYFCASSQENTRINEQFFGPGTRLTVL.

The chain has TRBV12-3 or TRBV12-4 and TRBJ2-2; no clear D. The CDR3 contains 15 residues. Trimming took off 3 bases at V and 2 bases at J, with 10 bases between the two ends. CDR3 bases: TGTGCCAGCAGTTTTGCCCCCCTCAACACCGGGGAGCTGTTTTTT. It is translated as CASSFAPLNTGELFF.

The sample holds many counts of this clonotype. CDR3 sequence reads: CASSQEWLAQETQYF. The CDR3 nucleotides are TGTGCCAGCAGCCAAGAGTGGCTAGCGCAAGAGACCCAGTACTTC. The chain carries TRBV3-1 and TRBJ2-5; D is perhaps TRBD2 (6 bases). V lost 0 bases and J lost 2, with 10 bases in between. Germline CDR1 reads LGHDT; CDR2 reads YNNKEL (reference sequence). This CDR3 comprises 15 residues.

This clonotype was observed a few times. The V and J genes are TRBV4-2 and TRBJ2-7; TRBD2 matches 7 bases. Per the germline V gene, CDR1 is LGHNA and CDR2 is YNFKEQ. V lost 3 bases to trimming and J lost 4 bases; unmatched junction nucleotides: 3. CDR3 length: 13 amino acids. The CDR3 loop reads CASSHRTSYEQYF. The CDR3 nucleotides are TGTGCCAGCAGCCACCGGACTAGTTACGAGCAGTACTTC.

This clonotype was observed a handful of times. CDR3 in DNA: TGCGCCAGCAGCCAAGTTAGTGCTGGGGCCAACGTCCTGACTTTC. It yields the protein CASSQVSAGANVLTF. The chain is built from TRBV4-3 and TRBJ2-6; D not certain. CDR1 LGHNA and CDR2 YSLEER come from the germline V gene. The CDR3 is 15 residues long. The V end was cut by 1 base, the J end by 2 bases, with 6 bases between.

This chain uses TRBV9 with TRBJ2-7; 9 bases are a match to TRBD1. CDR3 length equals 14 residues. CDR1 and CDR2 from the germline V gene are SGDLS and YYNGEE. V trimming: 3 bases; J trimming: 4 bases; junction bases outside the gene matches: 5. The CDR3 nucleotides are TGTGCCAGCAGCGCACAGGGGGCAAGGTACGAGCAGTACTTC. It yields the protein CASSAQGARYEQYF.

This clonotype appeared many times. The chain carries TRBV4-2 and TRBJ2-1; D is uncertain. The CDR3 contains 15 residues. V dropped 4 bases and J dropped 8 bases, with 18 bases sitting between them. Germline loops: CDR1 LGHNA, CDR2 YNFKEQ. CDR3 sequence: CASSLQATANYEQFF. The CDR3 DNA is TGTGCCAGCAGCCTCCAAGCGACCGCCAACTATGAGCAGTTCTTC.

This clonotype was counted only a few times. This rearrangement joins TRBV5-1 to TRBJ1-1; D gene unclear. CDR1 and CDR2 (germline): SGHRS, YFSETQ. This CDR3 region has 14 residues. V shed 0 bases and J shed 4 bases, with 10 bases lying between them. CDR3 region: CASSLDSYATEAFF. As DNA, the CDR3 is TGCGCCAGCAGCTTGGACAGTTACGCCACTGAAGCTTTCTTT.

The J gene is TRBJ2-2, the V gene TRBV10-2; the D gene could be TRBD1 or TRBD2 (5 bases each). The CDR3 consists of 19 residues. CDR1 and CDR2 (germline): WSHSY, SAAADI. The ends were cut back, 2 bases at V and 8 bases at J, with 27 bases in the middle. The CDR3 DNA reads as TGCGCCAGCAGTGAGCCCGGGGCAGGCTGGGGAGCAGGACGAGGGGAGCTGTTTTTT. It yields the protein CASSEPGAGWGAGRGELFF.

This clonotype was observed at least ten times. The chain combines TRBV19 with TRBJ1-2; D is unresolved. Germline V gene lookup returns CDR1 LNHDA and CDR2 SQIVND (reference sequence). The CDR3 spans 13 residues. The V end was cut by 0 bases, the J end by 3 bases, with 5 bases between. CDR3 DNA sequence: TGTGCCAGTAGTATAGATCGGGACTATGGCTACACCTTC. Protein product: CASSIDRDYGYTF.

The CDR3 is CSVEFGTGELFF. The CDR3 region has the DNA TGCAGCGTTGAATTTGGCACCGGGGAGCTGTTTTTT. The rearrangement uses TRBV29-1 and TRBJ2-2; no firm D call. Germline loops: CDR1 SQVTM, CDR2 ANQGSEA. CDR3 length: 12 residues. V lost 2 bases, J lost 4 bases, and 5 bases lay in between.

In this sample, this clonotype turned up a few times. The chain combines TRBV9 with TRBJ1-6; 7 nucleotides match TRBD1. V dropped 7 bases and J dropped 5; count of bases not matched to a gene: 6. The CDR3 is 14 residues long. Germline V gives CDR1 SGDLS, CDR2 YYNGEE. CDR3 in amino acids: CASRGGWDNSPLHF. The DNA of the CDR3 is TGTGCCAGCCGAGGGGGCTGGGATAATTCACCCCTCCACTTT.

This clonotype was counted between two and nine times. The chain employs TRBV5-1 and TRBJ2-5; 15 bases are shared with TRBD2. The CDR3 has 15 residues. The V gene end was trimmed by 7 bases and the J gene end by 5 bases; junction bases not matched to a gene: 6. CDR1 SGHRS and CDR2 YFSETQ come from the germline V gene. CDR3 amino acids: CASERTSGGAETQYF. DNA for the CDR3: TGCGCCAGCGAAAGGACTAGCGGGGGGGCGGAGACCCAGTACTTC.

This clonotype has just a few counts. This chain uses TRBV6-6 with TRBJ2-6; D assignment may be TRBD1 or TRBD2 (5 bases each). The V and J ends lost 0 bases and 0 bases respectively, with 12 bases between them. Germline loops: CDR1 MNHNY, CDR2 SVGAGI (reference sequence). CDR3 length equals 18 residues. DNA for the CDR3: TGTGCCAGCAGTTACTCTAGGGACGGAAACTCTGGGGCCAACGTCCTGACTTTC. Protein: CASSYSRDGNSGANVLTF.

J is TRBJ1-2 and V is TRBV6-2 or TRBV6-3; D not resolved. Germline CDR1 is MNHEY and CDR2 is SVGEGT. The ends were cut back, 0 bases at V and 6 bases at J, with 11 bases in the middle. The CDR3 has 14 amino acids. The CDR3 spells CASSYSSRSNGYTF. The CDR3 DNA follows: TGTGCCAGCAGTTACTCATCTCGGTCGAATGGCTACACCTTC.

This clonotype was seen only a few times. This sequence joins TRBV30 and TRBJ1-1; D is unclear. V lost 3 bases and J lost 6, with 14 bases in between. Germline V gene data show CDR1 as GTSNPN and CDR2 as SVGIG (reference sequence). CDR3 length equals 13 residues. The DNA for the CDR3 is TGTGCCTGGAGGGGCGCCGGGCGGCCTGAAGCTTTCTTT. Its translation: CAWRGAGRPEAFF.

This clonotype has only a few counts. The CDR3 sequence is CASSHPSGDGETQYF. The DNA of the CDR3 is TGTGCCAGCAGCCACCCTAGCGGGGATGGAGAGACCCAGTACTTC. The gene calls are TRBV14 and TRBJ2-5; 9 bases map to TRBD2. After removal of 3 bases from V and 4 bases from J, the junction contained 6 bases not matched to a gene. The CDR3 consists of 15 residues. Germline V CDR1 and CDR2: SGHDN, FVKESK. Supplemented by reference TRBV14 and TRBJ2-5, the full variable domain reads EAGVTQFPSHSVIEKGQTVTLRCDPISGHDNLYWYRRVMGKEIKFLLHFVKESKQDESGMPNNRFLAERTGGTYSTLKVQPAELEDSGVYFCASSHPSGDGETQYFGPGTRLLVL.

The J gene is TRBJ2-5, the V gene TRBV5-4, with a possible D match to TRBD2 (5 bases). The CDR3 runs to 15 residues. Trimming left V 4 bases short and J 0 bases short, with 13 bases between. The germline CDR1 and CDR2 sequences are SGHNT and YYREEE (reference sequence). The CDR3 DNA reads TGTGCCAGCAGCCGTCAGGACTGGTACCAAGAGACCCAGTACTTC. Translated: CASSRQDWYQETQYF.